The clone carrying this T cell receptor (beta chain) was found many times. Its target is unknown. Quantitative 5'-RACE with molecular barcodes produced the TCR beta libraries. TCRdb re-derived calls from the 5' RACE reads in MiXCR, one entry per CDR3 protein. The repertoire has under 200,000 distinct CDR3 sequences, around a tenth of them found once; the top ten carry 25% to 30%. This sample was taken from a study of CD8 T cells in ankylosing spondylitis. Overall study findings and caveats: Those disease-linked clones were CD8+; they were also relatively rare in peripheral blood.

Sequencing used blood, either unsorted or a sorted T cell fraction (not recorded which). This TCR derives from a male donor with ankylosing spondylitis or in good health (not recorded which).

The chain's CDR3 is CASSLSLGGSYGYTF. For the CDR3, the DNA is TGTGCCAGCAGTTTATCGTTAGGGGGGTCCTATGGCTACACCTTC. The chain recombines TRBV28 with TRBJ1-2, with a possible D match to TRBD1 (6 bases). Trimming took off 1 base at V and 4 bases at J, with 13 bases between the two ends. Germline CDR1 and CDR2: MDHEN and SYDVKM. CDR3 length: 15 amino acids.